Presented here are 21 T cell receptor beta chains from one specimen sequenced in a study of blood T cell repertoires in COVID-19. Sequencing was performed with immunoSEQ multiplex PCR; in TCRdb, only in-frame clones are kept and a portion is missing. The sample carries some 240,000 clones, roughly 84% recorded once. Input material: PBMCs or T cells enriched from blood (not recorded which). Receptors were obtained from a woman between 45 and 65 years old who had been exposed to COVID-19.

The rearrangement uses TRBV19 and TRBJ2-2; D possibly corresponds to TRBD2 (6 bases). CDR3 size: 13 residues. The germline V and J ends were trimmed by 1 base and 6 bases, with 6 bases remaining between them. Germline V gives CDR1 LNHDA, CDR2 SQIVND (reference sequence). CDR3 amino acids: CASSIGEAGELFF. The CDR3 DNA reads TGTGCCAGTAGTATAGGGGAGGCCGGGGAGCTGTTTTTT.

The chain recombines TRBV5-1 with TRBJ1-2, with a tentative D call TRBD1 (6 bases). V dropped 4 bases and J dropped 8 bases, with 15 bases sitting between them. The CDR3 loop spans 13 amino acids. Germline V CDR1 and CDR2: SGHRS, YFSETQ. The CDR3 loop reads CASSPDRSWGYTF. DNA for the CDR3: TGCGCCAGCAGCCCAGACAGGTCTTGGGGCTACACCTTC.

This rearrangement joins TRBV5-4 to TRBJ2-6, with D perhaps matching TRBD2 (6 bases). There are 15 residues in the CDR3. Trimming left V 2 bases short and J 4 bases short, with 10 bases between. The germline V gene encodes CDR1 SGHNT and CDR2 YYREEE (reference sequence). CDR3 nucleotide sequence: TGTGCCAGCAGCTTCGGCCGGGGGGGGGCCAACGTCCTGACTTTC. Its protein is CASSFGRGGANVLTF.

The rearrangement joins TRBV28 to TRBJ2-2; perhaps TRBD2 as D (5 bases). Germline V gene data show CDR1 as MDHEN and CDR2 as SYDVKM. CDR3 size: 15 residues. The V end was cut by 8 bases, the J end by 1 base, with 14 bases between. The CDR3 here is CASSLDAGNTGELFF. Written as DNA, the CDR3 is TGTGCCAGCTCTCTTGATGCGGGGAACACCGGGGAGCTGTTTTTT.

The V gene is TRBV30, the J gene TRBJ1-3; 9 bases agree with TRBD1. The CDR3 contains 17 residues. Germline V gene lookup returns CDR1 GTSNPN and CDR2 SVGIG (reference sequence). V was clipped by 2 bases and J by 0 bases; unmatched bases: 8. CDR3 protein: CAWSWGTGLVSGNTIYF. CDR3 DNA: TGTGCCTGGAGTTGGGGGACAGGGCTTGTCTCTGGAAACACCATATATTTT.

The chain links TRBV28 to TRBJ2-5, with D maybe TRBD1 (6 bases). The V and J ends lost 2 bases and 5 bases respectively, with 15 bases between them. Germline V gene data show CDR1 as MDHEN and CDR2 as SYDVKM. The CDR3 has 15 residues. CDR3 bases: TGTGCCAGCAGTTTAGGACAGACAGAGAGGGAGACCCAGTACTTC. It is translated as CASSLGQTERETQYF.

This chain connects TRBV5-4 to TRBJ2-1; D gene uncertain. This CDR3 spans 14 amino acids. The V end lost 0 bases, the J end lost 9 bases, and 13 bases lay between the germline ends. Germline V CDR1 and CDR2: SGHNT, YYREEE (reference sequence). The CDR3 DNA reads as TGTGCCAGCAGCTTGGAGTTCGCGTCAGGTGAGCAGTTCTTC. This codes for CASSLEFASGEQFF.

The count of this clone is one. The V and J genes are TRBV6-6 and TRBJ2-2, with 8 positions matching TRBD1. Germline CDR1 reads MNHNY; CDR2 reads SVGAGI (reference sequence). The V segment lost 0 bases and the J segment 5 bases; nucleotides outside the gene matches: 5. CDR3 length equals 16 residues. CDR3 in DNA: TGTGCCAGCAGTTACTCTCGGACAGGGAAAACCGGGGAGCTGTTTTTT. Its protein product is CASSYSRTGKTGELFF.

Written as DNA, the CDR3 is TGTGCCAGCAGCCCAAACCCCGGCGGGGGCCGGAATGAGCAGTTCTTC. Translating gives CASSPNPGGGRNEQFF. This chain uses TRBV7-2 with TRBJ2-1; D perhaps matches TRBD2 (7 bases). Trimming stripped 5 bases from V and 7 bases from J, with 21 bases between. There are 16 residues in the CDR3. Germline V gene data show CDR1 as SGHTA and CDR2 as FQGNSA.

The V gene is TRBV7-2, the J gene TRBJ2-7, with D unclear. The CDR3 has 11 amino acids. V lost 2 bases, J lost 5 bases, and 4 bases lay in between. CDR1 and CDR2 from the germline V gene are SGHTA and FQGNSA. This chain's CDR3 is CASSLFNEQYF. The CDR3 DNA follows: TGTGCCAGCAGCTTATTCAACGAGCAGTACTTC.

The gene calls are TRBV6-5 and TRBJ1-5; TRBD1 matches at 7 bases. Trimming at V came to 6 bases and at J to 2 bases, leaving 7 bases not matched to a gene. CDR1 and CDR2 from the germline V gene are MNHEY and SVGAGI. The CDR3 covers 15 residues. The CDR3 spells CASSRQGEGNQPQHF. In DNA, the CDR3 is TGTGCCAGCAGCCGACAGGGAGAAGGCAATCAGCCCCAGCATTTT.

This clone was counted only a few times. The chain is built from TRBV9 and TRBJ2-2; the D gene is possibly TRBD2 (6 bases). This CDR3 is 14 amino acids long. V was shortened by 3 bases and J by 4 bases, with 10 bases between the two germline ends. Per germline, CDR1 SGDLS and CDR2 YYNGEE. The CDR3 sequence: CASSGGVITGELFF. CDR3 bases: TGTGCCAGCAGCGGGGGGGTGATCACCGGGGAGCTGTTTTTT.

The CDR3 protein is CASSMRLRAHQPQHF. CDR3 nucleotides: TGTGCCAGTAGTATGCGTTTGAGGGCCCATCAGCCCCAGCATTTT. The rearrangement links TRBV19 to TRBJ1-5, with D unclear. The CDR3 loop spans 15 amino acids. With 3 bases removed from V and 5 bases from J, the gap between germline ends came to 14 bases. Germline V lookup: CDR1 LNHDA, CDR2 SQIVND (reference sequence).

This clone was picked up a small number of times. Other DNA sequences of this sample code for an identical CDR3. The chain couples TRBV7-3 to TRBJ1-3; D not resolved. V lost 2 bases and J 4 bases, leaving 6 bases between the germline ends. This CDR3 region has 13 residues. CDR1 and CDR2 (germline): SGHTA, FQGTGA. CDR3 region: CASSLSGGNTIYF. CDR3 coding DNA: TGTGCCAGCAGCTTATCTGGCGGAAACACCATATATTTT.

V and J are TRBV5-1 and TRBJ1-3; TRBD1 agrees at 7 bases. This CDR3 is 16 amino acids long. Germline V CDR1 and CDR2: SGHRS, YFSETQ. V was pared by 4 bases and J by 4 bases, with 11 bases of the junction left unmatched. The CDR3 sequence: CASSAAGDSGGNTIYF. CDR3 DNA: TGCGCCAGCAGCGCGGCCGGGGACAGTGGGGGAAACACCATATATTTT.

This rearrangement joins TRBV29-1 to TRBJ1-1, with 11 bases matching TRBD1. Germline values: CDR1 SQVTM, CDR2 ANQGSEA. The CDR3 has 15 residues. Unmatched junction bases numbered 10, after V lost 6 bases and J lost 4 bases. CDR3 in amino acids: CSVGGTGGRITEAFF. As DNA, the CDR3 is TGCAGCGTGGGAGGGACAGGGGGAAGGATCACTGAAGCTTTCTTT.

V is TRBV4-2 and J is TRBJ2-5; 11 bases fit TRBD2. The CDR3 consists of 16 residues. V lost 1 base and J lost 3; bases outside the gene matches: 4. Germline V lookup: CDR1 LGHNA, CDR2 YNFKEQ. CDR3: CASSQGGTSGEETQYF. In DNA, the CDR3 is TGTGCCAGCAGCCAAGGCGGGACTAGCGGTGAAGAGACCCAGTACTTC.

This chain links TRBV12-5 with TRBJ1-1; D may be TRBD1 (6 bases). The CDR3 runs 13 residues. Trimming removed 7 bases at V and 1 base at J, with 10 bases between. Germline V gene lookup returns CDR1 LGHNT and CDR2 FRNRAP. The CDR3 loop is CASATDRNTEAFF. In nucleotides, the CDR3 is TGTGCTAGTGCCACGGACAGGAACACTGAAGCTTTCTTT.

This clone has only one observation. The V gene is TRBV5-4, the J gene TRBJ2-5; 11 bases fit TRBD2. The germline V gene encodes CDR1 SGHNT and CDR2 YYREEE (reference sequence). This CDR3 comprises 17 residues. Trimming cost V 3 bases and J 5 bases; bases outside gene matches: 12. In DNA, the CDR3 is TGTGCCAGCAGCTCCAATGGAACTAGCGGGGGAGGGGAGACCCAGTACTTC. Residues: CASSSNGTSGGGETQYF.

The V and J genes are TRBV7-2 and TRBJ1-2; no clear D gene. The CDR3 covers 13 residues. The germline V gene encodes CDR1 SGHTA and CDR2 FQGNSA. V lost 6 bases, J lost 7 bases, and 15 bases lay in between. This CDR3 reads CASSPGAAGGYTF. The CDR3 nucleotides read TGTGCCAGCAGTCCGGGTGCGGCCGGTGGCTACACCTTC.

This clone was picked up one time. CDR3 amino acids: CASEQGGGYTF. DNA of the CDR3: TGCGCCAGCGAACAGGGGGGGGGCTACACCTTC. The genes are TRBV10-2 and TRBJ1-2; 8 positions agree with TRBD1. The CDR3 loop spans 11 amino acids. Germline CDR1 and CDR2: WSHSY and SAAADI. V trimming: 8 bases; J trimming: 8 bases; junction bases outside the gene matches: 4.